This TCR beta chain came from a study of TIL therapy for anti-PD-1-resistant metastatic lung cancer. On the study more broadly: Tumors carried a median 1.5 non-synonymous mutations per megabase.

The immunoSEQ assay was v3. Sequencing depth was some 2 million read pairs for survey level, roughly 4.5-6 million for deep. The data were produced by immunoSEQ multiplex PCR, yet TCRdb's version contains in-frame clones alone and is incomplete. There are just over 20,000 clones in the sample; 78% occur only once, and around 6.8% lies in the top ten. Time point indicated: pre-treatment sample, taken before nivolumab and TIL therapy. Enrollment ran from late 2017 to early 2020. Sequencing was performed on blood, taken at baseline. This receptor was taken from a person aged 25 to 80 with non-small cell lung cancer.

CDR3 DNA sequence: TGTGCCAGCAGCTTCAGGGAGGCTGGAAACACCATATATTTT. This codes for CASSFREAGNTIYF. The chain employs TRBV6-1 and TRBJ1-3; tentative D call: TRBD1 (5 bases). Trimming shortened V by 6 bases and J by 2 bases, and 11 bases separated the two germline ends. This CDR3 has 14 amino acids. Germline V CDR1 and CDR2: MNHNS, SASEGT.